One and the same sample provided the 17 T cell receptor beta chains below, sequenced in a study of blood T cells in healthy people across ages. A second PCR of 7 to 11 cycles used a sample-barcoded 5' primer and a J-beta primer mix. MiXCR, run by TCRdb on the 5' RACE reads, gives a single entry per CDR3 protein. The table shows 750,000 or so distinct CDR3 sequences, with about 25% occurring only once. These sequences were also reported in another study, on T cells of mothers and their children.

Sequenced input: blood. Receptors originate from a boy aged 10-17 years in good health.

Many counts were recorded for this clonotype. This sequence joins TRBV6-5 and TRBJ2-1, with 11 bases identical to TRBD2. Trimming removed 6 bases from V and 4 bases from J; junction bases left unmatched: 5. Germline lookup yields CDR1 MNHEY and CDR2 SVGAGI. The CDR3 is 15 residues long. CDR3 DNA sequence: TGTGCCAGCAGCCCCACTAGCGGGAGTTACAATGAGCAGTTCTTC. Its protein is CASSPTSGSYNEQFF.

The chain uses TRBV7-9 and TRBJ2-5; 9 bases map to TRBD2. The CDR3 covers 16 residues. The germline V gene encodes CDR1 SEHNR and CDR2 FQNEAQ (reference sequence). V trimming: 2 bases; J trimming: 2 bases; junction bases outside the gene matches: 6. The DNA for the CDR3 is TGTGCCAGCAGCTTACTGATAGCGGGGGCACAAGAGACCCAGTACTTC. This translates into CASSLLIAGAQETQYF.

The chain couples TRBV29-1 to TRBJ1-2; 11 bases line up with TRBD1. The CDR3 contains 13 residues. The J segment lost 7 bases and the V segment lost 3 bases, leaving 4 bases of the junction unmatched. The V gene's germline CDR1 is SQVTM and CDR2 ANQGSEA. The CDR3 coding sequence is TGCAGCGTTGAGTGGGACAGGGGGGTTGGCTACACCTTC. Translation gives CSVEWDRGVGYTF. Based on the CDR3 plus reference TRBV29-1 and TRBJ1-2, the full variable domain is SAVISQKPSRDICQRGTSLTIQCQVDSQVTMMFWYRQQPGQSLTLIATANQGSEATYESGFVIDKFPISRPNLTFSTLTVSNMSPEDSSIYLCSVEWDRGVGYTFGSGTRLTVV.

This clonotype appeared a few times. The chain uses TRBV5-1 and TRBJ2-7; D remains ambiguous. Germline CDR1 and CDR2: SGHRS and YFSETQ. The CDR3 runs 15 residues. V lost 0 bases, J lost 0 bases, and 10 bases lay in between. CDR3 coding DNA: TGCGCCAGCAGCTTGGGTTGGGTCTTCTCCTACGAGCAGTACTTC. Residues: CASSLGWVFSYEQYF.

The chain carries TRBV5-6 and TRBJ1-1; D unresolved. The CDR3 contains 17 residues. The germline V gene encodes CDR1 SGHDT and CDR2 YYEEEE. V lost 2 bases and J lost 2, with 19 bases in between. The CDR3 is CASSFRVPPTANTEAFF. The CDR3 DNA follows: TGTGCCAGCAGCTTTCGGGTCCCCCCGACGGCTAACACTGAAGCTTTCTTT.

This clonotype has only one observation. This chain joins TRBV20-1 and TRBJ2-7; TRBD2 matches at 7 bases. The junction had 14 bases not matched to a gene; V was cut back by 0 bases and J by 0 bases. This CDR3 has 18 residues. Looked up from germline, CDR1 is DFQATT and CDR2 is SNEGSKA (reference sequence). The CDR3 DNA reads TGCAGTGCTAGAGATCCCCGAAAAGCGGGACGCAGCTCCTACGAGCAGTACTTC. Translating gives CSARDPRKAGRSSYEQYF.

The CDR3 reads CASSATGPGAQYF. The CDR3 nucleotides read TGTGCCAGCAGTGCAACAGGGCCGGGGGCCCAGTACTTC. The chain employs TRBV6-1 and TRBJ2-5; the D gene could be TRBD1 or TRBD2 (6 bases each). The CDR3 runs to 13 residues. Germline loops: CDR1 MNHNS, CDR2 SASEGT. The V gene lost 4 bases and the J gene lost 9 bases, with 15 bases spanning the gap.

The V and J genes are TRBV7-9 and TRBJ2-5; D possibly matches TRBD1 or TRBD2 (5 bases each). The CDR3 length is 13 residues. V was clipped by 3 bases and J by 5 bases, with 10 bases between them. CDR1 and CDR2 from the germline V gene are SEHNR and FQNEAQ (reference sequence). The CDR3 coding sequence is TGTGCCAGCAGCTTCTCGGGGCCGGAGACCCAGTACTTC. This translates into CASSFSGPETQYF.

This clonotype was recorded a few times. This sequence joins TRBV4-3 and TRBJ2-3, with 8 bases lining up with TRBD2. The germline gives CDR1 LGHNA, CDR2 YSLEER. V dropped 1 base and J dropped 3; count of bases not matched to a gene: 3. CDR3 length: 15 residues. CDR3 bases: TGCGCCAGCAGCCAAGCGGGGGGGCAAACAGATACGCAGTATTTT. Translation: CASSQAGGQTDTQYF.

The chain couples TRBV7-3 to TRBJ2-7; possible D gene TRBD2, 6 bases. This CDR3 comprises 15 residues. The germline CDR1 and CDR2 sequences are SGHTA and FQGTGA. V dropped 3 bases and J dropped 2 bases, with 14 bases sitting between them. The CDR3 DNA follows: TGTGCCAGCAGCTTTTCTCCGGGACTGGCCTACGAGCAGTACTTC. Its protein is CASSFSPGLAYEQYF. The whole variable domain, filled in from reference TRBV7-3 and TRBJ2-7, reads GAGVSQTPSNKVTEKGKYVELRCDPISGHTALYWYRQSLGQGPEFLIYFQGTGAADDSGLPNDRFFAVRPEGSVSTLKIQRTERGDSAVYLCASSFSPGLAYEQYFGPGTRLTVT.

The sample holds a few counts of this clonotype. This chain links TRBV7-9 with TRBJ2-7; no clear D gene. V lost 0 bases to trimming and J lost 7 bases, with 7 bases between them. Germline assignment: CDR1 SEHNR and CDR2 FQNEAQ (reference sequence). CDR3 size: 12 residues. As DNA, the CDR3 is TGTGCCAGCAGCTTAGCAATTGGGGAGCAGTACTTC. Protein: CASSLAIGEQYF.

This clonotype was seen more than once but under ten times. This chain links TRBV9 with TRBJ2-7, with 9 bases matching TRBD2. The J call may be incorrect, as the DNA end agrees better with TRBJ2-1. The germline CDR1 and CDR2 sequences are SGDLS and YYNGEE. This CDR3 contains 15 residues. CDR3 DNA: TGTGCCAGCAGCGTAGTAGGCGGGGGGGCCTATGAGCAGTTCTTC. Translation gives CASSVVGGGAYEQFF.

In this sample, this clonotype turned up a few times. The chain carries TRBV28 and TRBJ2-4; the D gene is possibly TRBD1 (6 bases). The CDR3 is 14 amino acids. Trimming stripped 7 bases from V and 3 bases from J, with 13 bases between. In germline, CDR1 is MDHEN, CDR2 SYDVKM. The CDR3 region has the DNA TGTGCCAGCACCCTCCAGGGGAGCAAAAACATTCAGTACTTC. This codes for CASTLQGSKNIQYF.

This clonotype appeared a few times. The V and J genes are TRBV6-5 and TRBJ2-1; D is possibly TRBD1 (6 bases). The CDR3 runs 14 residues. Trimming stripped 1 base from V and 10 bases from J, with 14 bases between. CDR1 MNHEY and CDR2 SVGAGI come from the germline V gene. This chain's CDR3 is CASSYLVRGAEQFF. In nucleotides, the CDR3 is TGTGCCAGCAGTTACTTAGTCAGGGGTGCCGAGCAGTTCTTC.

The J gene is TRBJ2-2, the V gene TRBV29-1; 7 bases align to TRBD2. This CDR3 is built from 15 residues. V shed 4 bases and J 1 base; nucleotides not matched to a gene: 6. Germline-derived CDR1 and CDR2 are SQVTM and ANQGSEA. The CDR3 loop reads CSVAEAGENTGELFF. The CDR3 DNA is TGCAGCGTTGCGGAGGCGGGAGAGAACACCGGGGAGCTGTTTTTT.

The chain recombines TRBV4-1 with TRBJ2-7, with D possibly matching TRBD2 (7 bases). This CDR3 region has 15 residues. Germline V gene lookup returns CDR1 MGHRA and CDR2 YSYEKL. Trimming took 1 base from V and 7 from J, leaving 17 bases between them. CDR3 loop: CASSQGYPGGREQYF. In DNA form, the CDR3 reads TGCGCCAGCAGCCAAGGATACCCCGGGGGGCGTGAGCAGTACTTC.

The chain uses TRBV12-3 or TRBV12-4 and TRBJ2-5; D call uncertain. The V end was cut by 11 bases, the J end by 2 bases, with 15 bases between. The CDR3 length is 13 residues. This CDR3 is CASRIRLQETQYF. The CDR3 coding sequence is TGTGCCTCTCGAATCCGACTTCAAGAGACCCAGTACTTC.